The rows below give T cell receptor beta chains drawn from one sample of a study of PD-1 blockade in classical Hodgkin lymphoma. Data came from immunoSEQ multiplex PCR; TCRdb stores just in-frame clones and leaves some out. The top ten clones hold under 5% of a sample with some 26,000 clones, about 94% of them seen once. Sequences were obtained from peripheral blood mononuclear cells (PBMCs). These receptor sequences come from a human donor with classical Hodgkin lymphoma. CDR3s include the opening cysteine and the closing phenylalanine or tryptophan. The D gene is left open where the match is weak. Clone size is not always given. Where it is, it says once, few, many or a class for expanded clones.

v_gene: TRBV19; abundance: .; d_gene: .; j_gene: TRBJ2-7; CDR3aa: CASSPEGGSEQYF; CDR3nt: TGTGCCAGTAGTCCCGAAGGAGGGTCCGAGCAGTACTTC
v_gene: TRBV21-1; abundance: .; d_gene: .; j_gene: TRBJ1-2; CDR3aa: CASGGGARFNYGYTF; CDR3nt: TGTGCCAGCGGCGGGGGGGCGAGGTTCAACTATGGCTACACCTTC
v_gene: TRBV6-5; abundance: .; d_gene: .; j_gene: TRBJ1-2; CDR3aa: CASSQDRSNYGYTF; CDR3nt: TGTGCCAGCAGTCAAGACAGGTCTAACTATGGCTACACCTTC
v_gene: TRBV6-5; abundance: .; d_gene: .; j_gene: TRBJ1-2; CDR3aa: CASSYKQNYGYTF; CDR3nt: TGTGCCAGCAGTTACAAGCAAAACTATGGCTACACCTTC
v_gene: TRBV7-2; abundance: .; d_gene: .; j_gene: TRBJ1-2; CDR3aa: CASTLSPGDYGYTF; CDR3nt: TGTGCCAGCACCTTAAGCCCGGGAGACTATGGCTACACCTTC
v_gene: TRBV4-3; abundance: .; d_gene: TRBD2; j_gene: TRBJ2-3; CDR3aa: CASSQTSGGGADTQYF; CDR3nt: TGCGCCAGCAGCCAAACTAGCGGGGGAGGTGCAGATACGCAGTATTTT
v_gene: TRBV2; abundance: .; d_gene: .; j_gene: TRBJ1-3; CDR3aa: CASARGGPGNTIYF; CDR3nt: TGTGCCAGTGCCCGGGGGGGGCCGGGAAACACCATATATTTT
v_gene: TRBV7-7; abundance: .; d_gene: TRBD1; j_gene: TRBJ2-2; CDR3aa: CASSLGTGNTGELFF; CDR3nt: TGTGCTAGCAGCTTAGGGACAGGGAACACCGGGGAGCTGTTTTTT
v_gene: TRBV6-5; abundance: .; d_gene: .; j_gene: TRBJ1-6; CDR3aa: CASSTMNSPLHF; CDR3nt: TGTGCCAGCAGTACGATGAATTCACCCCTCCACTTT
v_gene: TRBV7-2; abundance: .; d_gene: .; j_gene: TRBJ2-7; CDR3aa: CASIGGGQNSYEQYF; CDR3nt: TGTGCCAGCATTGGGGGGGGACAGAATTCCTACGAGCAGTACTTC
v_gene: TRBV4-2; abundance: .; d_gene: TRBD2; j_gene: TRBJ2-7; CDR3aa: CASSQGASGVSAYEQYF; CDR3nt: TGTGCCAGCAGCCAAGGAGCTAGCGGGGTTTCTGCCTACGAGCAGTACTTC
v_gene: TRBV16; abundance: .; d_gene: .; j_gene: TRBJ1-1; CDR3aa: CASSLSQTNTEAFF; CDR3nt: TGTGCCAGCAGCCTTTCTCAGACGAACACTGAAGCTTTCTTT
v_gene: TRBV11-2; abundance: .; d_gene: TRBD1; j_gene: TRBJ2-2; CDR3aa: CASSPIRDSDTGELFF; CDR3nt: TGTGCCAGCAGTCCTATCCGGGACAGCGACACCGGGGAGCTGTTTTTT
v_gene: TRBV30; abundance: .; d_gene: TRBD1; j_gene: TRBJ1-2; CDR3aa: CAWSLGTELGYTF; CDR3nt: TGTGCCTGGAGTTTAGGGACAGAGCTCGGCTACACCTTC
v_gene: TRBV29-1; abundance: .; d_gene: TRBD1; j_gene: TRBJ1-1; CDR3aa: CSVTTGMRTEAFF; CDR3nt: TGCAGCGTTACGACAGGGATGAGGACTGAAGCTTTCTTT
v_gene: TRBV14; abundance: .; d_gene: TRBD1; j_gene: TRBJ1-3; CDR3aa: CASSQTGGSGNTIYF; CDR3nt: TGTGCCAGCAGCCAAACAGGGGGCTCTGGAAACACCATATATTTT
v_gene: TRBV7-2; abundance: .; d_gene: .; j_gene: TRBJ1-5; CDR3aa: CASSFVGNNQPQHF; CDR3nt: TGTGCCAGCAGCTTCGTGGGGAACAATCAGCCCCAGCATTTT
v_gene: TRBV5-4; abundance: .; d_gene: .; j_gene: TRBJ1-1; CDR3aa: CASSLVSGLNTEAFF; CDR3nt: TGTGCCAGCAGCTTGGTTTCAGGGTTGAACACTGAAGCTTTCTTT
v_gene: TRBV7-2; abundance: .; d_gene: TRBD2; j_gene: TRBJ2-3; CDR3aa: CASSLGTSGLSTDTQYF; CDR3nt: TGTGCCAGCAGCCTCGGGACTAGCGGATTGAGCACAGATACGCAGTATTTT
v_gene: TRBV28; abundance: once; d_gene: TRBD2; j_gene: TRBJ2-3; CDR3aa: CASSLLRGAMDSTDTQYF; CDR3nt: TGTGCCAGCAGTTTGTTGCGGGGGGCCATGGATAGCACAGATACGCAGTATTTT
v_gene: TRBV11-3; abundance: .; d_gene: .; j_gene: TRBJ2-2; CDR3aa: CASSLIRGTPGELFF; CDR3nt: TGTGCCAGCAGCTTAATCCGAGGCACGCCCGGGGAGCTGTTTTTT
v_gene: TRBV7-2; abundance: .; d_gene: .; j_gene: TRBJ1-2; CDR3aa: CASSRDNYGYTF; CDR3nt: TGTGCCAGCAGTAGAGATAACTATGGCTACACCTTC
v_gene: TRBV25-1; abundance: .; d_gene: TRBD1; j_gene: TRBJ2-1; CDR3aa: CASSELGTGDYNEQFF; CDR3nt: TGTGCCAGCAGTGAATTAGGGACAGGCGACTACAATGAGCAGTTCTTC
v_gene: TRBV11-2; abundance: .; d_gene: TRBD1; j_gene: TRBJ1-5; CDR3aa: CASSLEGQGGRQPQHF; CDR3nt: TGTGCCAGCAGCCTAGAGGGACAGGGTGGTCGTCAGCCCCAGCATTTT
v_gene: TRBV28; abundance: .; d_gene: .; j_gene: TRBJ1-1; CDR3aa: CASSVGQNTEAFF; CDR3nt: TGTGCCAGCAGCGTGGGGCAAAACACTGAAGCTTTCTTT
v_gene: TRBV2; abundance: .; d_gene: TRBD1; j_gene: TRBJ1-1; CDR3aa: CASKDRGAYPEAFF; CDR3nt: TGTGCCAGCAAGGACAGGGGCGCCTACCCAGAAGCTTTCTTT
v_gene: TRBV5-1; abundance: .; d_gene: .; j_gene: TRBJ1-2; CDR3aa: CASSLAFGYGYTF; CDR3nt: TGCGCCAGCAGCTTGGCCTTTGGTTACGGCTACACCTTC
v_gene: TRBV19; abundance: .; d_gene: TRBD1; j_gene: TRBJ1-2; CDR3aa: CASSSQGAREYGYTF; CDR3nt: TGTGCCAGTAGTTCTCAGGGGGCCCGGGAATATGGCTACACCTTC
v_gene: TRBV7-9; abundance: once; d_gene: TRBD2; j_gene: TRBJ2-7; CDR3aa: CASSPWNGGLAYEQYF; CDR3nt: TGTGCCAGCAGCCCCTGGAACGGGGGGTTGGCCTACGAGCAGTACTTC
v_gene: TRBV9; abundance: .; d_gene: .; j_gene: TRBJ2-1; CDR3aa: CASSGQGNEQFF; CDR3nt: TGTGCCAGCAGCGGGCAGGGCAATGAGCAGTTCTTC
v_gene: TRBV30; abundance: once; d_gene: .; j_gene: TRBJ2-7; CDR3aa: CAWSPGVGYEQYF; CDR3nt: TGTGCCTGGAGTCCCGGGGTCGGCTACGAGCAGTACTTC
v_gene: TRBV5-1; abundance: .; d_gene: .; j_gene: TRBJ2-7; CDR3aa: CASSPQLVSARYEQYF; CDR3nt: TGCGCCAGCAGCCCTCAACTAGTTTCGGCACGCTACGAGCAGTACTTC
v_gene: TRBV9; abundance: .; d_gene: .; j_gene: TRBJ1-3; CDR3aa: CASSVATGWSSGNTIYF; CDR3nt: TGTGCCAGCAGCGTAGCTACAGGTTGGAGCTCTGGAAACACCATATATTTT
v_gene: TRBV29-1; abundance: once; d_gene: TRBD2; j_gene: TRBJ2-2; CDR3aa: CSVELTSAGELFF; CDR3nt: TGCAGCGTTGAACTGACTAGCGCCGGGGAGCTGTTTTTT
v_gene: TRBV18; abundance: .; d_gene: TRBD2; j_gene: TRBJ2-3; CDR3aa: CASSPLSSGVSTDTQYF; CDR3nt: TGTGCCAGCTCACCACTATCTAGCGGGGTTAGCACAGATACGCAGTATTTT
v_gene: TRBV13; abundance: .; d_gene: TRBD2; j_gene: TRBJ2-1; CDR3aa: CASSLEASGRTTPSEIVNEQFF; CDR3nt: TGTGCCAGCAGCTTAGAGGCTAGCGGGAGGACCACCCCTTCCGAGATCGTCAATGAGCAGTTCTTC
v_gene: TRBV28; abundance: .; d_gene: TRBD1; j_gene: TRBJ2-7; CDR3aa: CASKPGQGWYEQYF; CDR3nt: TGTGCCAGCAAACCGGGACAGGGGTGGTACGAGCAGTACTTC
v_gene: TRBV15; abundance: .; d_gene: TRBD1; j_gene: TRBJ2-7; CDR3aa: CATSRAGDRRNYEQYF; CDR3nt: TGTGCCACCAGCAGAGCAGGGGACAGAAGGAACTACGAGCAGTACTTC
v_gene: TRBV30; abundance: .; d_gene: .; j_gene: TRBJ1-1; CDR3aa: CAWSPQDGVNTEAFF; CDR3nt: TGTGCCTGGAGTCCCCAAGATGGGGTGAACACTGAAGCTTTCTTT
v_gene: TRBV6-5; abundance: .; d_gene: .; j_gene: TRBJ1-1; CDR3aa: CASSYSRWGSEAFF; CDR3nt: TGTGCCAGCAGTTACTCGAGATGGGGATCTGAAGCTTTCTTT